The rows below give T cell receptor beta chains drawn from one sample of a study of beta chain features in type 1 diabetes. Only in-frame clones appear in the TCRdb table, and some are missing; sequencing was by immunoSEQ multiplex PCR. The sample holds around 330,000 clones, about 10% seen once. Sequenced input: naive CD4+ T cells from blood. Source of these receptors: a woman aged 30 to 39 in good health. Each CDR3 is given with its conserved first and last residue. The D gene is left open where the match is weak. A clone size is listed for some rows: how often the clone was seen (once, few, many), or a class if it is expanded.

TRBJ1-2 TRBV7-2 few . CASSIKDWGYGYTF TGTGCCAGCAGCATTAAGGACTGGGGCTATGGCTACACCTTC
TRBJ1-1 TRBV29-1 . TRBD1 CSVDYPDRGLEAFF TGCAGCGTTGACTACCCTGACAGGGGCCTTGAAGCTTTCTTT
TRBJ2-1 TRBV28 few TRBD2 CASSFHGTSGRNEQFF TGTGCCAGCAGTTTTCATGGGACTAGCGGGAGAAATGAGCAGTTCTTC
TRBJ1-1 TRBV7-9 few . CASSPMGQNTEAFF TGTGCCAGCAGCCCTATGGGCCAGAACACTGAAGCTTTCTTT
TRBJ2-1 TRBV7-9 . TRBD2 CASSPYSGAYNEQFF TGTGCCAGCAGCCCATATAGCGGGGCTTACAATGAGCAGTTCTTC
TRBJ2-5 TRBV14 few . CASSQAGVETQYF TGTGCCAGCAGCCAAGCCGGGGTGGAGACCCAGTACTTC
TRBJ1-2 TRBV5-1 . . CASSTTTGAGGYTF TGCGCCAGCAGCACAACGACGGGTGCGGGTGGCTACACCTTC
TRBJ2-1 TRBV7-9 few TRBD1 CASSSTGGRNNEQFF TGTGCCAGCAGCTCGACAGGGGGCCGAAACAATGAGCAGTTCTTC
TRBJ1-5 TRBV28 . . CASRNDRTNQPQHF TGTGCCAGCAGAAACGACAGGACCAATCAGCCCCAGCATTTT
TRBJ2-7 TRBV10-3 few TRBD2 CAISESLAGGEIRSYEQYF TGTGCCATCAGTGAGTCGCTGGCGGGAGGGGAAATAAGGTCCTACGAGCAGTACTTC
TRBJ2-1 TRBV5-1 few TRBD1 CASSLGQGSYNEQFF TGCGCCAGCAGCTTGGGACAGGGGTCCTACAATGAGCAGTTCTTC
TRBJ2-7 TRBV4-3 . TRBD1 CASSHRTGISYEQYF TGCGCCAGCAGCCACAGGACAGGGATCTCCTACGAGCAGTACTTC
TRBJ1-2 TRBV7-2 . . CASSFGTPAGGYTF TGTGCCAGCAGCTTTGGGACACCGGCTGGGGGCTACACCTTC
TRBJ2-7 TRBV4-3 . TRBD1 CASSQEGTGILQQYF TGCGCCAGCAGCCAAGAAGGGACAGGGATATTACAGCAGTACTTC
TRBJ1-1 TRBV19 few TRBD1 CASSDRGRGTEAFF TGTGCCAGTAGCGACAGGGGGCGCGGGACTGAAGCTTTCTTT
TRBJ2-1 TRBV11-2 few TRBD2 CASSLAAGVVWAEQFF TGTGCCAGCAGCCTGGCAGCGGGAGTTGTGTGGGCTGAGCAGTTCTTC
TRBJ1-5 TRBV19 . . CASSIPGDSNQPQHF TGTGCCAGTAGTATTCCAGGGGATAGCAATCAGCCCCAGCATTTT
TRBJ2-1 TRBV19 . TRBD2 CASTRGGRLSSYNEQFF TGTGCCAGCACTCGGGGAGGGAGGCTGAGCTCCTACAATGAGCAGTTCTTC
TRBJ2-3 TRBV7-3 . . CASSPGADTQYF TGTGCCAGCAGCCCAGGGGCAGATACGCAGTATTTT
TRBJ2-3 TRBV11-3 . TRBD1 CASSYTGTGGHTDTQYF TGTGCCAGCAGCTATACCGGGACAGGGGGCCACACAGATACGCAGTATTTT
TRBJ2-3 TRBV9 . . CASSVALTDTQYF TGTGCCAGCAGCGTAGCTCTCACAGATACGCAGTATTTT
TRBJ2-7 TRBV19 few TRBD2 CASSTTSGSSYEQYF TGTGCCAGTAGTACGACTAGCGGAAGTTCCTACGAGCAGTACTTC
TRBJ2-5 TRBV19 few TRBD2 CASSPSGSSVTQYF TGTGCCAGTAGTCCTAGCGGGAGTTCGGTGACCCAGTACTTC
TRBJ1-1 TRBV30 . . CAWSALLTEAFF TGTGCCTGGAGTGCCTTACTGACTGAAGCTTTCTTT
TRBJ2-3 TRBV5-1 . . CASSLSTDTQYF TGCGCCAGCAGCCTAAGCACAGATACGCAGTATTTT
TRBJ2-7 TRBV13 . . CASSLRGGVSYEQYF TGTGCCAGCAGCTTGCGCGGGGGCGTGTCCTACGAGCAGTACTTC
TRBJ2-1 TRBV25-1 few . CASSEGLRRANEQFF TGTGCCAGCAGTGAAGGTTTAAGGAGGGCCAATGAGCAGTTCTTC
TRBJ2-5 TRBV5-4 . TRBD1 CASSWDRGETQYF TGTGCCAGCAGCTGGGACAGGGGAGAGACCCAGTACTTC
TRBJ2-7 TRBV5-6 . . CASSFTGHYEQYF TGTGCCAGCAGCTTCACAGGACACTACGAGCAGTACTTC
TRBJ2-7 TRBV4-3 . . CASSRAGHQNEQYF TGCGCCAGCAGTCGCGCGGGCCACCAGAACGAGCAGTACTTC
TRBJ2-2 TRBV7-9 few TRBD1 CASRSTGSTGELFF TGTGCCAGCAGATCGACAGGGAGTACCGGGGAGCTGTTTTTT
TRBJ2-1 TRBV7-2 few . CASSLVGDEQFF TGTGCCAGCAGCTTAGTAGGGGATGAGCAGTTCTTC
TRBJ1-5 TRBV4-1 few TRBD1 CASSKQGYNQPQHF TGCGCCAGCAGCAAACAGGGGTACAATCAGCCCCAGCATTTT
TRBJ2-1 TRBV29-1 few TRBD2 CSVGQGLAVAGNEQFF TGCAGCGTTGGACAGGGACTAGCGGTGGCGGGGAATGAGCAGTTCTTC
TRBJ2-3 TRBV19 . TRBD1 CASRQGSTDTQYF TGTGCCAGTCGACAGGGAAGCACAGATACGCAGTATTTT